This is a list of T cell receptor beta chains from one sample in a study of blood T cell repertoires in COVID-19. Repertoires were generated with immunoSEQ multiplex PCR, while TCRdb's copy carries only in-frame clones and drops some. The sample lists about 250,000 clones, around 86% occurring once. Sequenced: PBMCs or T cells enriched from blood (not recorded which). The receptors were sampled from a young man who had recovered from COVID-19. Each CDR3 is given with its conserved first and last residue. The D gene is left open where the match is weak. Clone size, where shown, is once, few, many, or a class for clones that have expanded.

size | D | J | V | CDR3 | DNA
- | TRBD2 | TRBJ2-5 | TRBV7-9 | CASSLNSAGGETQYF | TGTGCCAGCAGCTTAAATAGCGCGGGAGGAGAGACCCAGTACTTC
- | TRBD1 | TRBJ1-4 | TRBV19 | CASSIVRGQGTNEKLFF | TGTGCCAGTAGTATAGTGAGGGGGCAGGGAACTAATGAAAAACTGTTTTTT
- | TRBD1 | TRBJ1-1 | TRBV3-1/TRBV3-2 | CASRQGLTEAFF | TGTGCCAGCAGACAGGGGTTAACTGAAGCTTTCTTT
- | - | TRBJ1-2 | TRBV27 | CASSSSQVNYGYTF | TGTGCCAGCAGTTCGTCACAGGTCAACTATGGCTACACCTTC
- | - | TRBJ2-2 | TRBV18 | CASSPRSINQAGNTGELFF | TGTGCCAGCTCACCACGTAGTATTAACCAGGCCGGGAACACCGGGGAGCTGTTTTTT
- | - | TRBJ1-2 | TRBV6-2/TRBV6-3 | CASRPTGFGYTF | TGTGCCAGCAGGCCTACAGGGTTCGGCTACACCTTC
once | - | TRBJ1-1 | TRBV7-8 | CASSLDPGGNTEAFF | TGTGCCAGCAGCTTAGACCCCGGGGGGAACACTGAAGCTTTCTTT
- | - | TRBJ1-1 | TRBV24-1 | CATSEAEGGSEPNTEAFF | TGTGCCACCAGTGAGGCCGAGGGGGGGTCGGAGCCGAACACTGAAGCTTTCTTT
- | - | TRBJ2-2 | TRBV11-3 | CASSRPVRASWFRDGELFF | TGTGCCAGCAGCCGACCCGTTAGGGCCTCTTGGTTCAGGGACGGGGAGCTGTTTTTT
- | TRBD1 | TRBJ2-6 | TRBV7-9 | CASEGQGSGANVLTF | TGTGCCAGCGAAGGACAGGGATCTGGGGCCAACGTCCTGACTTTC
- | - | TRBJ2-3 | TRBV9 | CASSPRGLSDTQYF | TGTGCCAGCAGCCCTCGTGGACTCTCAGATACGCAGTATTTT
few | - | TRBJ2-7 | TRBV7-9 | CASSQVRVSVHEQYF | TGTGCCAGCAGCCAGGTGAGAGTGAGTGTCCACGAGCAGTACTTC
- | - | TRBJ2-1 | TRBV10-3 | CAISESIGGNEQFF | TGTGCCATCAGTGAGTCTATAGGAGGCAATGAGCAGTTCTTC
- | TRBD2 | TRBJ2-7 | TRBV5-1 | CASSLASGSYEQYF | TGCGCCAGCAGCTTGGCTAGCGGTTCCTACGAGCAGTACTTC
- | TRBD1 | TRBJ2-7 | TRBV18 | CASSPGTASYEQYF | TGTGCCAGCTCACCGGGGACAGCCTCCTACGAGCAGTACTTC
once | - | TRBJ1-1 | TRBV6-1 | CASSDLQGQYVNSEAFF | TGTGCCAGCAGTGATCTACAGGGCCAGTATGTGAATAGTGAAGCTTTCTTT
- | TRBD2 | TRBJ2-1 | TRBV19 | CASSIASGLYSYNEQFF | TGTGCCAGTAGTATCGCTAGCGGGCTTTACTCCTACAATGAGCAGTTCTTC
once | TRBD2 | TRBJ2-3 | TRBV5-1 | CASSLGLAGSTDTQYF | TGCGCCAGCAGCTTGGGACTAGCGGGCAGTACAGATACGCAGTATTTT
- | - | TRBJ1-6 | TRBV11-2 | CASSLDRVQMGSPLHF | TGTGCCAGCAGCTTAGATCGGGTACAAATGGGTTCACCCCTCCACTTT
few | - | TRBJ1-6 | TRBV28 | CASVGPRGPLHF | TGTGCCAGCGTCGGGCCCAGGGGACCCCTCCACTTT
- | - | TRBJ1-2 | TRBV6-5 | CASSPRGYNGYTF | TGTGCCAGCAGCCCGAGGGGGTATAATGGCTACACCTTC